These 17 T cell receptor beta chains share one sample of origin, sequenced in a study of T cell responses to AZD1222 COVID-19 vaccine. Using immunoSEQ multiplex PCR, the repertoire was profiled, and TCRdb retains in-frame clones only, with some absent. The sample lists about 140,000 clones, 70% to 90% seen once, with about 3% in the top ten. Material: peripheral blood, obtained on day 0 of AZD1222 vaccination. The receptor set was obtained from an adult in good health.

The gene calls are TRBV19 and TRBJ2-2; D unresolved. V dropped 1 base and J dropped 0 bases, with 9 bases sitting between them. The CDR3 sequence is 16 residues long. Germline V gene sequence: CDR1 LNHDA, CDR2 SQIVND (reference sequence). This CDR3 is CASSIGRGTNTGELFF. The CDR3 DNA reads as TGTGCCAGTAGTATAGGTAGAGGAACGAACACCGGGGAGCTGTTTTTT. The variable domain in full, with the rest retrieved from reference TRBV19 and TRBJ2-2, is DGGITQSPKYLFRKEGQNVTLSCEQNLNHDAMYWYRQDPGQGLRLIYYSQIVNDFQKGDIAEGYSVSREKKESFPLTVTSAQKNPTAFYLCASSIGRGTNTGELFFGEGSRLTVL.

The rearrangement joins TRBV4-3 to TRBJ1-1; the D is unclear. The CDR3 is made up of 15 amino acids. V was pared by 1 base and J by 6 bases, with 15 bases between. Germline CDR1 and CDR2: LGHNA and YSLEER. The CDR3 sequence: CASSQGRAFGAEAFF. The CDR3 DNA is TGCGCCAGCAGCCAAGGAAGGGCGTTTGGGGCTGAAGCTTTCTTT.

This clone was seen once. The chain uses TRBV27 and TRBJ1-2; 7 nucleotides line up with TRBD1. V shed 3 bases and J 3 bases; nucleotides not matched to a gene: 4. The CDR3 loop spans 14 amino acids. Germline lookup yields CDR1 MNHEY and CDR2 SMNVEV (reference sequence). Here the CDR3 DNA reads TGTGCCAGCAGTTTGTCAGGGGGATACTATGGCTACACCTTC. Protein product: CASSLSGGYYGYTF.

The V gene is TRBV5-8, the J gene TRBJ1-2, with D tentatively TRBD1 (5 bases). From germline, CDR1 is SGHTS and CDR2 YDEGEE. This CDR3 has 14 amino acids. The V end was cut by 1 base, the J end by 8 bases, with 15 bases between. The CDR3, as DNA: TGTGCCAGCAGCTTGATCCGTTTAGGGGACGGCTACACCTTC. Protein product: CASSLIRLGDGYTF.

The rearrangement links TRBV18 to TRBJ1-2; D gene uncertain. The CDR3 covers 13 residues. The V and J ends lost 0 bases and 4 bases respectively, with 6 bases between them. CDR1 and CDR2 (germline): KGHSH, LQKENI. Here the CDR3 reads CASSPPDGYGYTF. CDR3 nucleotides: TGTGCCAGCTCACCACCGGACGGCTATGGCTACACCTTC.

The chain has TRBV4-3 and TRBJ1-6; D is perhaps TRBD1 (5 bases). Trimming removed 0 bases from V and 9 bases from J, with 12 bases in between. This CDR3 spans 15 amino acids. Germline-derived CDR1 and CDR2 are LGHNA and YSLEER. The CDR3: CASSQDSGGGSPLHF. The CDR3 nucleotides are TGCGCCAGCAGCCAAGATAGCGGCGGGGGTTCACCCCTCCACTTT.

The V gene is TRBV30, the J gene TRBJ2-2; D remains ambiguous. Between the trimmed V and J ends, which lost 2 bases and 2 bases, there was a span of 6 bases. Germline lookup yields CDR1 GTSNPN and CDR2 SVGIG (reference sequence). The CDR3 loop spans 13 amino acids. CDR3 nucleotides: TGTGCCTGGAGTAAGAGTAACACCGGGGAGCTGTTTTTT. Translating it yields CAWSKSNTGELFF. Combining the CDR3 with reference TRBV30 and TRBJ2-2 gives the whole variable domain SQTIHQWPATLVQPVGSPLSLECTVEGTSNPNLYWYRQAAGRGLQLLFYSVGIGQISSEVPQNLSASRPQDRQFILSSKKLLLSDSGFYLCAWSKSNTGELFFGEGSRLTVL.

This chain links TRBV10-1 with TRBJ1-4; D gene ambiguous. Germline lookup yields CDR1 WNHNN and CDR2 SYGVQD (reference sequence). The CDR3 contains 13 residues. Trimming removed 4 bases at V and 5 bases at J, with 8 bases between. The CDR3 protein is CASSAEDNEKLFF. In DNA form, the CDR3 reads TGCGCCAGCAGTGCCGAGGACAATGAAAAACTGTTTTTT.

This clone was picked up one time. The CDR3 coding sequence is TGTGCCAGCGACGCCCGGGGCACAGATACGCAGTATTTT. The encoded protein is CASDARGTDTQYF. The V call is TRBV2, the J call TRBJ2-3; D uncertain. The CDR3 is 13 amino acids. Looked up from germline, CDR1 is SNHLY and CDR2 is FYNNEI. Trimming took off 8 bases at V and 1 base at J, with 10 bases between the two ends.

This clone was found once. The chain combines TRBV30 with TRBJ2-3, with D possibly TRBD2 on 6 matching bases. Germline V gene lookup returns CDR1 GTSNPN and CDR2 SVGIG (reference sequence). V gave up 0 bases and J gave up 3 bases, with 13 bases separating them. The length of the CDR3 is 15 residues. CDR3 loop: CAWSVPTTRTDTQYF. The CDR3 region has the DNA TGTGCCTGGAGTGTACCAACGACTAGAACAGATACGCAGTATTTT.

The chain employs TRBV5-4 and TRBJ1-3; TRBD1 matches 7 bases. The CDR3 contains 15 residues. Germline values: CDR1 SGHNT, CDR2 YYREEE (reference sequence). Trimming at V came to 4 bases and at J to 3 bases, leaving 7 bases not matched to a gene. CDR3 sequence: CASSRPDRVGNTIYF. CDR3 nucleotides: TGTGCCAGCAGCCGACCTGACAGGGTTGGAAACACCATATATTTT. Drawing the rest from reference TRBV5-4 and TRBJ1-3, the complete variable domain is ETGVTQSPTHLIKTRGQQVTLRCSSQSGHNTVSWYQQALGQGPQFIFQYYREEENGRGNFPPRFSGLQFPNYSSELNVNALELDDSALYLCASSRPDRVGNTIYFGEGSWLTVV.

This clone was detected only once. V is TRBV7-9 and J is TRBJ2-1; maybe TRBD1 (5 bases). V dropped 3 bases and J dropped 10 bases, with 10 bases sitting between them. The CDR3 consists of 12 residues. Germline CDR1 is SEHNR and CDR2 is FQNEAQ (reference sequence). CDR3 loop: CASSLIGAEQFF. DNA for the CDR3: TGTGCCAGCAGCTTGATAGGGGCGGAGCAGTTCTTC.

V is TRBV29-1 and J is TRBJ2-1; 9 bases align to TRBD1. The CDR3 contains 13 residues. CDR1 and CDR2 from the germline V gene are SQVTM and ANQGSEA. The V and J ends lost 4 bases and 8 bases, in that order; junction bases with no gene match: 6. The CDR3 reads CSVAGQGIYEQFF. The CDR3 DNA reads as TGCAGCGTTGCGGGACAGGGAATCTATGAGCAGTTCTTC.

The chain uses TRBV3-1 (or the pseudogene TRBV3-2) and TRBJ2-3; D may be TRBD2 (6 bases). This CDR3 contains 19 residues. V lost 3 bases, J lost 0 bases, and 22 bases lay in between. CDR1 and CDR2 from the germline V gene are LGHDT and YNNKEL (reference sequence). The CDR3 sequence is CASSHRSPGVWASTDTQYF. The DNA for the CDR3 is TGTGCCAGCAGCCACCGGTCCCCGGGGGTTTGGGCCAGCACAGATACGCAGTATTTT.

The V gene is TRBV3-1 (or the pseudogene TRBV3-2), the J gene TRBJ1-1; D not certain. Germline V CDR1 and CDR2: LGHDT, YNNKEL (reference sequence). This CDR3 comprises 16 residues. V lost 4 bases to trimming and J lost 2 bases, with 17 bases between them. The CDR3 region is CASSLRQGRENTEAFF. The DNA for the CDR3 is TGTGCCAGCAGCCTAAGACAAGGACGGGAAAACACTGAAGCTTTCTTT.

The chain recombines TRBV7-9 with TRBJ2-7, with 7 bases that match TRBD2. The CDR3 has 12 amino acids. Germline V CDR1 and CDR2: SEHNR, FQNEAQ (reference sequence). Germline trimming cut 11 bases from V and 7 bases from J; bases unmatched to any gene: 11. This CDR3 is CASGRDLGEQYF. CDR3 bases: TGTGCCTCAGGGAGGGACCTAGGGGAGCAGTACTTC. The full variable domain, completed using reference TRBV7-9 and TRBJ2-7, is DTGVSQNPRHKITKRGQNVTFRCDPISEHNRLYWYRQTLGQGPEFLTYFQNEAQLEKSRLLSDRFSAERPKGSFSTLEIQRTEQGDSAMYLCASGRDLGEQYFGPGTRLTVT.

This clone was counted a single time. The V call is TRBV5-5, the J call TRBJ1-2; D is perhaps TRBD1 (6 bases). Germline lookup yields CDR1 SGHKS and CDR2 YYEKEE (reference sequence). CDR3 size: 15 residues. Trimming cost V 0 bases and J 4 bases, with 13 bases left between them. CDR3 DNA: TGTGCCAGCAGCTTGGAGGGGGGGGCTGGCTATGGCTACACCTTC. This codes for CASSLEGGAGYGYTF.